This T cell receptor (beta chain) was observed in a study of blood T cells in healthy people across ages. A J-beta primer mix and a sample-barcoded 5' primer were used in a second PCR of about 7 to 12 cycles. TCRdb reprocessed the 5' RACE reads via MiXCR and lists one record per CDR3 protein. The profile shows just under 900,000 distinct CDR3 sequences, around 30% of them singletons. Broader study findings: PBMC samples, being unsorted, prevented any conclusive comparison of naive and antigen-experienced cells.

This clonotype has just a few counts. The antigen remains unidentified. The material sequenced was blood. This receptor was obtained from a woman of 80 years or more in good health.

CDR3 amino acids: CASSTSSSGGYGYTF. The CDR3, as DNA: TGTGCCAGCAGCACAAGCTCGTCAGGGGGCTATGGCTACACCTTC. This chain connects TRBV7-2 to TRBJ1-2; 7 bases are a match to TRBD1. Germline CDR1 is SGHTA and CDR2 is FQGNSA. CDR3 length: 15 amino acids. The J segment lost 4 bases and the V segment lost 5 bases, leaving 10 bases of the junction unmatched.